The entry that follows covers one T cell receptor (beta chain) sequence. The CDR3 sequence is 15 residues long. With V trimmed by 5 bases and J by 1 base, 6 bases remained unmatched. Germline-derived CDR1 and CDR2 are PRHDT and FYEKMQ (reference sequence). Sequencing used immunoSEQ multiplex PCR; TCRdb keeps in-frame clones, though not all of them. Here the sample spans roughly 210,000 clones, about nine tenths being singletons. This entry belongs to a study of blood T cell repertoires in COVID-19. The chain combines TRBV13 with TRBJ2-7; 9 bases map to TRBD1. The receptor was isolated from a young man in a cohort exposed to, infected with or recovered from COVID-19 (not recorded which). The specimen was PBMCs or T cells enriched from blood (not recorded which). The CDR3 DNA follows: TGTGCCAGCAGCCAAACGGGACAGGGTTCCTACGAGCAGTACTTC. Protein product: CASSQTGQGSYEQYF.